The present T cell receptor beta chain was sequenced within a study of blood T cell repertoires in COVID-19. About the research overall: Specimens from acute and convalescent COVID-19 originated in the United States, Italy and Spain. The analysed material was cDNA or gDNA that came from T cells, B-cell-depleted T cells, or PBMCs.

Authors' methods: Researchers report that nucleated cell counts were estimated from reference gene primer amplification. Method: immunoSEQ multiplex PCR; TCRdb's copy keeps in-frame clones and lacks some. V and J calls and clone size follow that table, whereas D and trimming were derived from the DNA. This sample has roughly 100,000 clones, with 84% found just once. Germline CDR1 PRHDT, CDR2 FYEKMQ (reference sequence). The CDR3 contains 13 residues. The V end was cut by 5 bases, the J end by 6 bases, with 13 bases between. The source is a woman aged 55-69 years with acute or convalescent COVID-19. Sequenced sample: peripheral blood. This chain links TRBV13 with TRBJ1-2, with TRBD1 as a possible D gene (6 bases). The CDR3 DNA sequence: TGTGCCAGCAGCCGTGGTCAGGGGCATGGCTACACCTTC. This sequence encodes CASSRGQGHGYTF.